One sample yielded the 31 T cell receptor beta chains listed below, sequenced in a study of neurological immune-mediated disorders. TCRdb recomputed calls from the 5' RACE reads with MiXCR, one row per CDR3 protein. The sample carries 45,000 to 65,000 distinct CDR3 sequences, about 4.2% recorded once. Sequencing was done on a sample of PBMCs. These receptors all come from a man aged 50 to 59 with multiple sclerosis.

This clonotype was counted a few times. The J gene is TRBJ2-1, the V gene TRBV24-1; 10 nucleotides line up with TRBD1. V was clipped by 4 bases and J by 4 bases; unmatched bases: 6. The CDR3 length is 16 residues. Germline loops: CDR1 KGHDR, CDR2 SFDVKD. CDR3 protein: CATSEPGTGVYNEQFF. The DNA of the CDR3 is TGTGCCACCAGTGAACCCGGGACAGGGGTGTACAATGAGCAGTTCTTC.

This clonotype was observed at least ten times. The chain combines TRBV15 with TRBJ2-1; D is possibly TRBD2 (6 bases). Between the trimmed V and J ends, which lost 1 base and 3 bases, there was a span of 13 bases. CDR1 LNHNV and CDR2 YYDKDF come from the germline V gene (reference sequence). This CDR3 has 16 residues. The CDR3 DNA follows: TGTGCCACCAGCAGAGGGAATATCGGGAGCTACAATGAGCAGTTCTTC. It specifies CATSRGNIGSYNEQFF.

This clonotype was detected only a few times. The CDR3 DNA sequence: TGTGCCAGCAGCTCCGTTGTGAAGCGAGTATATAATGAAAAACTGTTTTTT. This translates into CASSSVVKRVYNEKLFF. The genes are TRBV7-9 and TRBJ1-4; D call uncertain. This CDR3 is built from 17 residues. Germline values: CDR1 SEHNR, CDR2 FQNEAQ (reference sequence). V shed 4 bases and J shed 4 bases, with 19 bases lying between them.

This clonotype showed up many times. The chain employs TRBV5-1 and TRBJ2-7, with D possibly called TRBD1 or TRBD2 (7 bases each). CDR1 and CDR2 (germline): SGHRS, YFSETQ. The CDR3 consists of 15 residues. The V and J ends lost 3 bases and 6 bases respectively, with 19 bases between them. CDR3 sequence (DNA): TGCGCCAGCAGCTCCACGACAGGGAGGGCCGGCGAGCAGTACTTC. Protein product: CASSSTTGRAGEQYF.

This clonotype was counted ten times or more. This sequence joins TRBV28 and TRBJ2-2, with TRBD1 identical over 12 bases. The junction had 0 bases not matched to a gene; V was cut back by 3 bases and J by 4 bases. Germline values: CDR1 MDHEN, CDR2 SYDVKM. The CDR3 runs 15 residues. The CDR3 here is CASSLGQGATGELFF. The CDR3 DNA sequence: TGTGCCAGCAGTTTGGGACAGGGGGCCACCGGGGAGCTGTTTTTT.

This clonotype was detected many times. The chain has TRBV12-3 or TRBV12-4 and TRBJ2-3; D call uncertain. CDR3 length equals 16 residues. Trimming took 3 bases from V and 4 from J, leaving 17 bases between them. This CDR3 reads CASSLGLNWASDTQYF. The CDR3 DNA reads TGTGCCAGCAGTTTGGGTCTTAATTGGGCCTCAGATACGCAGTATTTT.

This clonotype was counted at least ten times. The CDR3 here is CSATHSSITHNEQFF. CDR3 nucleotide sequence: TGCAGTGCAACCCACTCTAGCATCACCCACAATGAGCAGTTCTTC. This rearrangement joins TRBV20-1 to TRBJ2-1; TRBD2 is a possible D gene (5 bases). CDR3 size: 15 residues. V was trimmed by 6 bases and J by 5 bases, leaving 20 bases between them. Germline CDR1 and CDR2: DFQATT and SNEGSKA (reference sequence).

This clonotype was seen ten or more times. The chain carries TRBV27 and TRBJ2-7; 7 nucleotides align to TRBD1. The CDR3 totals 13 residues. V shed 2 bases and J 6 bases; nucleotides not matched to a gene: 4. Germline-derived CDR1 and CDR2 are MNHEY and SMNVEV (reference sequence). CDR3 sequence reads: CASSLDNRGEQYF. Written as DNA, the CDR3 is TGTGCCAGCAGTTTAGATAACAGGGGCGAGCAGTACTTC.

This clonotype was found many times. This sequence joins TRBV7-9 and TRBJ1-6, with D maybe TRBD1 (5 bases). Germline V gene sequence: CDR1 SEHNR, CDR2 FQNEAQ (reference sequence). CDR3 length: 16 amino acids. V shed 4 bases and J shed 6 bases, with 16 bases lying between them. For the CDR3, the DNA is TGTGCCAGCAGCTGGGACCGGAGAAAGGGTAATTCACCCCTCCACTTT. Protein: CASSWDRRKGNSPLHF. Based on the CDR3 plus reference TRBV7-9 and TRBJ1-6, the full variable domain is DTGVSQNPRHKITKRGQNVTFRCDPISEHNRLYWYRQTLGQGPEFLTYFQNEAQLEKSRLLSDRFSAERPKGSFSTLEIQRTEQGDSAMYLCASSWDRRKGNSPLHFGNGTRLTVT.

This clonotype was counted at least ten times. The V gene is TRBV12-3 or TRBV12-4, the J gene TRBJ2-2; 8 nucleotides line up with TRBD1. This CDR3 has 17 amino acids. Losses at the gene ends were 1 base for V and 6 bases for J; bases not matched to a gene: 10. This CDR3 is CASSLEGTGPSSGELFF. Here the CDR3 DNA reads TGTGCCAGCAGTTTAGAAGGGACAGGCCCGAGTTCCGGGGAGCTGTTTTTT.

This clonotype has ten or more counts. The rearrangement links TRBV15 to TRBJ1-5; D is ambiguous. The V gene's germline CDR1 is LNHNV and CDR2 YYDKDF (reference sequence). The CDR3 totals 13 residues. Trimming stripped 0 bases from V and 7 bases from J, with 7 bases between. CDR3 residues: CATSRDAKQPQHF. The DNA for the CDR3 is TGTGCCACCAGCAGAGATGCGAAGCAGCCCCAGCATTTT.

CDR3 nucleotide sequence: TGTGCCAGCAGTTTTCATAAGGGGTATGGCTACACCTTC. Translating gives CASSFHKGYGYTF. This chain joins TRBV12-3 or TRBV12-4 and TRBJ1-2, with D perhaps TRBD1 (5 bases). The CDR3 loop spans 13 amino acids. Deletions cut 3 bases from V and 5 bases from J, with 10 bases between.

This clonotype has at least ten counts. The chain has TRBV10-3 and TRBJ1-2; D perhaps matches TRBD1 (5 bases). V dropped 4 bases and J dropped 4 bases, with 10 bases sitting between them. The CDR3 is 13 amino acids. The germline gives CDR1 ENHRY, CDR2 SYGVKD. The CDR3 spells CAISGGLLYGYTF. Here the CDR3 DNA reads TGTGCCATCAGTGGGGGACTCCTCTATGGCTACACCTTC.

Concerning this clonotype: This may be a read error: a much more frequent sequence differs by one nucleotide. The rearrangement joins TRBV3-1 to TRBJ1-5; D is unclear. This CDR3 has 16 residues. Germline V gene sequence: CDR1 LGHDT, CDR2 YNNKEL (reference sequence). Written as DNA, the CDR3 is TGTGCCAGCAGCCAAGGCGTTACAGATTCCAATGTGCCCCAGAATTTT. This codes for CASSQGVTDSNVPQNF.

At least ten counts were recorded for this clonotype. V gene TRBV5-1 combines with J gene TRBJ2-5, with 14 bases fitting TRBD2. V shed 2 bases and J 1 base; nucleotides not matched to a gene: 4. The CDR3 spans 17 residues. The germline CDR1 and CDR2 sequences are SGHRS and YFSETQ. The CDR3 loop reads CASSLATSGGAQETQYF. The CDR3 DNA sequence: TGCGCCAGCAGCTTAGCGACTAGCGGGGGGGCCCAAGAGACCCAGTACTTC.

This clonotype appeared a few times. V and J are TRBV7-6 and TRBJ2-3; 7 bases match TRBD1. V lost 7 bases, J lost 0 bases, and 1 base stayed unmatched. Germline V lookup: CDR1 SGHVS, CDR2 FNYEAQ. The CDR3 is 13 amino acids. The CDR3 reads CASNRGSTDTQYF. The CDR3 DNA sequence: TGTGCCAGCAACAGGGGTAGCACAGATACGCAGTATTTT. Full variable domain (outside the CDR3, taken from reference TRBV7-6 and TRBJ2-3): GAGVSQSPRYKVTKRGQDVALRCDPISGHVSLYWYRQALGQGPEFLTYFNYEAQQDKSGLPNDRFSAERPEGSISTLTIQRTEQRDSAMYRCASNRGSTDTQYFGPGTRLTVL.

This clonotype showed up many times. The chain couples TRBV6-4 to TRBJ1-2; TRBD1 matches 7 bases. The J segment lost 6 bases and the V segment lost 6 bases, leaving 10 bases of the junction unmatched. This CDR3 is 14 amino acids long. Germline-derived CDR1 and CDR2 are MRHNA and SNTAGT. The CDR3 reads CASSPTGEADGYTF. As DNA, the CDR3 is TGTGCCAGCAGCCCCACAGGGGAGGCAGATGGCTACACCTTC.

This clonotype was picked up many times. The chain has TRBV9 and TRBJ1-2; 9 bases map to TRBD1. The CDR3 contains 14 residues. Per germline, CDR1 SGDLS and CDR2 YYNGEE. V shed 4 bases and J 2 bases; nucleotides not matched to a gene: 3. For the CDR3, the DNA is TGTGCCAGCAGCAAAGGACAGGGGAACTATGGCTACACCTTC. Its protein is CASSKGQGNYGYTF.

This clonotype was counted many times. The genes are TRBV24-1 and TRBJ2-1, with D perhaps matching TRBD2 (5 bases). CDR3 size: 13 residues. Germline assignment: CDR1 KGHDR and CDR2 SFDVKD. V dropped 7 bases and J dropped 10 bases, with 16 bases sitting between them. For the CDR3, the DNA is TGTGCCACCAGCCACGCCGAGGGATTCGAGCAGTTCTTC. It specifies CATSHAEGFEQFF.

This clonotype was picked up many times. The V gene is TRBV28, the J gene TRBJ2-7, with 8 positions matching TRBD1. Trimming cost V 4 bases and J 5 bases; bases outside gene matches: 7. The CDR3 length is 14 residues. Germline CDR1 is MDHEN and CDR2 is SYDVKM. The DNA for the CDR3 is TGTGCCAGCAGTTCTGACAGGGGTTCGAACGAGCAGTACTTC. Translated, it gives CASSSDRGSNEQYF.

This clonotype was counted ten times or more. The chain has TRBV3-1 and TRBJ2-3; 10 nucleotides match TRBD2. The germline gives CDR1 LGHDT, CDR2 YNNKEL (reference sequence). The V segment lost 3 bases and the J segment 2 bases; nucleotides outside the gene matches: 5. This CDR3 region has 16 residues. The CDR3 reads CASSHVAGGNTDTQYF. As DNA, the CDR3 is TGTGCCAGCAGCCATGTAGCGGGAGGAAACACAGATACGCAGTATTTT.

This clonotype was seen many times. V usage is TRBV5-1 and J usage is TRBJ2-2, with D perhaps being TRBD1 or TRBD2 (5 bases each). The CDR3 extends over 16 amino acids. The V end was cut by 2 bases, the J end by 4 bases, with 15 bases between. The germline V gene has CDR1 SGHRS and CDR2 YFSETQ. The CDR3 protein is CASSFWGSGSTGELFF. Here the CDR3 DNA reads TGCGCCAGCAGCTTTTGGGGGTCGGGGAGCACCGGGGAGCTGTTTTTT. Variable domain in full (rest from reference TRBV5-1 and TRBJ2-2): KAGVTQTPRYLIKTRGQQVTLSCSPISGHRSVSWYQQTPGQGLQFLFEYFSETQRNKGNFPGRFSGRQFSNSRSEMNVSTLELGDSALYLCASSFWGSGSTGELFFGEGSRLTVL.

This clonotype has a count of ten or more. The gene calls are TRBV20-1 and TRBJ2-1; 11 bases fit TRBD2. CDR1 is DFQATT, CDR2 SNEGSKA, per germline (reference sequence). The CDR3 extends over 14 amino acids. With V trimmed by 6 bases and J by 7 bases, 8 bases remained unmatched. The CDR3 sequence: CSAATSGSGNEQFF. The CDR3 region has the DNA TGCAGTGCCGCCACTAGCGGGAGTGGTAATGAGCAGTTCTTC.

V is TRBV7-9 and J is TRBJ2-7; the D gene is possibly TRBD2 (6 bases). Between the trimmed V and J ends, which lost 4 bases and 9 bases, there was a span of 16 bases. The CDR3 sequence is 13 residues long. The germline V gene has CDR1 SEHNR and CDR2 FQNEAQ (reference sequence). The CDR3 nucleotides read TGTGCCAGCAGCTACCACGATTCGGGAGTGCAGTACTTC. Amino acids: CASSYHDSGVQYF. The variable domain in full, with the rest retrieved from reference TRBV7-9 and TRBJ2-7, is DTGVSQNPRHKITKRGQNVTFRCDPISEHNRLYWYRQTLGQGPEFLTYFQNEAQLEKSRLLSDRFSAERPKGSFSTLEIQRTEQGDSAMYLCASSYHDSGVQYFGPGTRLTVT.

This clonotype was seen repeatedly, ten times or more. This chain links TRBV7-9 with TRBJ1-4; D uncertain. V was trimmed by 3 bases and J by 5 bases, leaving 10 bases between them. Germline CDR1 and CDR2: SEHNR and FQNEAQ (reference sequence). CDR3 length: 14 residues. The CDR3 DNA is TGTGCCAGCAGCTTTGGCGTTAACAATGAAAAACTGTTTTTT. Its translation: CASSFGVNNEKLFF.

There are many counts of this clonotype. The chain is built from TRBV6-6 and TRBJ1-1; unclear D gene. The CDR3 covers 13 residues. Trimming took 8 bases from V and 7 from J, leaving 17 bases between them. CDR1 and CDR2 from the germline V gene are MNHNY and SVGAGI (reference sequence). The CDR3 spells CASSVRVEFEAFF. The CDR3 DNA reads TGTGCCAGCTCCGTTAGGGTCGAATTTGAAGCTTTCTTT.

This clonotype was picked up many times. V usage is TRBV12-3 or TRBV12-4 and J usage is TRBJ1-4; 9 bases align to TRBD1. This CDR3 comprises 15 residues. Germline trimming cut 6 bases from V and 5 bases from J; bases unmatched to any gene: 7. The CDR3 region is CASRTPGTGNEKLFF. CDR3 DNA: TGTGCCAGCAGGACTCCCGGGACAGGGAATGAAAAACTGTTTTTT.

This clonotype appeared a few times. The chain joins TRBV7-9 to TRBJ2-2, with 16 bases aligning to TRBD2. With 6 bases clipped from V and 3 bases from J, the junction kept 13 bases outside the gene matches. The germline gives CDR1 SEHNR, CDR2 FQNEAQ (reference sequence). The CDR3 totals 20 residues. CDR3 amino acids: CASRLDSGLAGGLYTGELFF. The CDR3 DNA is TGTGCCAGCAGACTTGACTCGGGACTAGCGGGGGGGCTGTACACCGGGGAGCTGTTTTTT.

This clonotype was counted many times. DNA for the CDR3: TGTGCCAGCAGCCAAGATGGGACTAGCGGGTACAATGAGCAGTTCTTC. Its protein product is CASSQDGTSGYNEQFF. The chain carries TRBV4-2 and TRBJ2-1; 12 bases align to TRBD2. Trimming took 0 bases from V and 4 from J; bases not matched to a gene: 1. The CDR3 runs 16 residues. Germline V gene sequence: CDR1 LGHNA, CDR2 YNFKEQ.

Many counts were recorded for this clonotype. This chain links TRBV15 with TRBJ1-5; D uncertain. CDR1 and CDR2 (germline): LNHNV, YYDKDF (reference sequence). CDR3 length: 15 residues. V was clipped by 0 bases and J by 3 bases, with 9 bases between them. The CDR3 spells CATSRDPSPNQPQHF. DNA of the CDR3: TGTGCCACCAGCAGAGATCCCTCTCCCAATCAGCCCCAGCATTTT. Combining the CDR3 with reference TRBV15 and TRBJ1-5 gives the whole variable domain DAMVIQNPRYQVTQFGKPVTLSCSQTLNHNVMYWYQQKSSQAPKLLFHYYDKDFNNEADTPDNFQSRRPNTSFCFLDIRSPGLGDTAMYLCATSRDPSPNQPQHFGDGTRLSIL.

This clonotype has at least ten counts. The chain carries TRBV29-1 and TRBJ2-7, with D unclear. The CDR3 consists of 12 residues. Germline V gives CDR1 SQVTM, CDR2 ANQGSEA. V was cut by 3 bases and J by 3 bases, with 9 bases left in between. For the CDR3, the DNA is TGCAGCGTTGACCCTGATGGCTACGAGCAGTACTTC. It codes for CSVDPDGYEQYF.